This T cell receptor (beta chain) originates from a study of blood T cell repertoires in COVID-19 (dated by TCRdb to about 2020). Study-wide context: Samples covering the acute and convalescent phases of COVID-19 were provided by collaborators in the United States, Italy and Spain. The repertoires were released in a freely available public database meant as a resource for research on the immune response to SARS-CoV-2. Where available, HLA class I and class II types were taken from metadata supplied by the sample provider and were not determined by assay-based typing. Nearly every sample came with metadata listing a de-identified subject ID, COVID-19 status, age in years and sex. The prospective study material was composed of cDNA or gDNA derived from T cells, B-cell-depleted T cells, or PBMCs. Samples were obtained from the ongoing ImmuneRACE study (first 160 participants) and from over a thousand subjects provided by 6 global collaborators. Deeply sampled blood TCRbeta repertoires from subjects exposed to, actively infected with, or recovered from COVID-19 were included in the dataset. Study-wide conclusions, independent of this receptor: Clinical and demographic metadata were provided uncurated, with the amount varying by source and participant.

On this clone itself: The antigen it recognizes is unknown. The record has no base qualities; no much larger clone is one base away.

Collaborating institutions collected whole blood in K2EDTA tubes following their own protocols. Collaborator samples were shipped for TCRbeta analysis as frozen whole blood, isolated PBMCs, or DNA extracted from either sample type. Taken from cysteine to phenylalanine, the CDR3 has 13 residues. Here the CDR3 DNA is all that survives: 39 bases in frame from base 1. CDR1 MNHEY and CDR2 SVGAGI were looked up in the germline V gene. Between the V and J ends, shortened by 6 bases and 5 bases respectively, the junction contains 14 bases. TCRbeta CDR3 regions were amplified from genomic DNA using the immunoSEQ Assay, a bias-controlled multiplex PCR. On the authors' methods: The number of nucleated cells in each sample was estimated by amplification of reference gene primers within the assay. To quantify the absolute abundance of each unique TCRbeta CDR3 rearrangement, sequence reads were collapsed and filtered. For each sample, productive Simpson clonality was calculated as the square root of Simpson's diversity index across productive rearrangements. The clones in this table, taken by TCRdb from immuneACCESS, are in-frame only. Not every clone is retained; where verified, under half of the shortfall comes from an unresolved V gene, and the cause of the rest is unknown. V, J and clone size were drawn from that table, and D and trimming were deduced from the DNA. This sample is represented by under 250,000 clones; around 82% of them were singletons. The ten largest clones represent roughly 2.9% of the sample.

The sequence was obtained from a man in his forties or fifties with active or convalescent COVID-19. The sample comprised peripheral blood. The sequence is built from TRBV6-5 and TRBJ2-7; possibly the D gene is TRBD2, per 6 matching bases. In nucleotide form, the sequence is TGTGCCAGCAGCCAGACTAGTCTCCACGAGCAGTACTTC. It codes for CASSQTSLHEQYF.